This T cell receptor beta chain was profiled in a study of human thymus T cells. Germline V gives CDR1 MDHEN, CDR2 SYDVKM. Trimming shortened V by 2 bases and J by 3 bases, and 5 bases separated the two germline ends. The CDR3 runs 13 residues. Thymic material originated from resections removed in the course of corrective heart surgery. Among the donors, all were healthy Finnish infants having corrective surgery for congenital heart defects. Sequencing used immunoSEQ multiplex PCR; TCRdb keeps in-frame clones, though not all of them. The sample holds fewer than 85,000 clones; roughly 96% are singletons and the top ten take 0.03% to 0.035%.

The clonotype originates from a girl in the first two years of life with a congenital heart defect but otherwise immunologically healthy. The genes are TRBV28 and TRBJ2-1, with D possibly being TRBD2 (5 bases). Input material: thymus tissue. This CDR3 is CASSLRGYNEQFF. CDR3 bases: TGTGCCAGCAGTTTACGGGGCTACAATGAGCAGTTCTTC.